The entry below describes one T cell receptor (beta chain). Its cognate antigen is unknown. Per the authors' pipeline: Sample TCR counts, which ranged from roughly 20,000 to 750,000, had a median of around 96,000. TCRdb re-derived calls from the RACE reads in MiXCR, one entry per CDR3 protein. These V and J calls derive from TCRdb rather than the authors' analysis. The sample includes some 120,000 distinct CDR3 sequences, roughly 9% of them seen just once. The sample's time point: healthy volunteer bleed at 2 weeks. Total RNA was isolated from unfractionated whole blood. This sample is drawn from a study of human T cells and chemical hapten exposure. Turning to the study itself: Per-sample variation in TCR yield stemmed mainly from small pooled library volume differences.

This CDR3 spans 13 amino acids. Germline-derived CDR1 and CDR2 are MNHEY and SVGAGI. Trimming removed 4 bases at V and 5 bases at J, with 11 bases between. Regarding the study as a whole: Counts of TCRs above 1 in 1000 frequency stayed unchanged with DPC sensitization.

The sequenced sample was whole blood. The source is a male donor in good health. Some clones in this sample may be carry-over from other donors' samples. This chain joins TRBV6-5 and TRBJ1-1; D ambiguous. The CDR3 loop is CASSFTPTTEAFF. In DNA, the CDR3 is TGTGCCAGCAGTTTCACCCCGACAACTGAAGCTTTCTTT.